Shown below are 11 T cell receptor beta chains from a single sample sequenced in a study of shared T cell receptors in the human thymus. Repertoires were generated with immunoSEQ multiplex PCR, while TCRdb's copy carries only in-frame clones and drops some. The sample has 500,000 to 850,000 clones, around 87% seen once. The same specimen was also included in a second study, on human thymus T cells.

Material: thymocytes. Receptor source: a boy younger than two with a congenital heart defect.

The chain is built from TRBV14 and TRBJ1-3; D possibly corresponds to TRBD1 (6 bases). V lost 3 bases, J lost 6 bases, and 18 bases lay in between. The germline gives CDR1 SGHDN, CDR2 FVKESK. This CDR3 comprises 16 residues. The CDR3 reads CASSHRDTTTQNTIYF. The CDR3 DNA is TGTGCCAGCAGCCATCGGGACACCACCACACAAAACACCATATATTTT.

The chain links TRBV7-9 to TRBJ2-2; D is possibly TRBD2 (6 bases). Germline V gene sequence: CDR1 SEHNR, CDR2 FQNEAQ (reference sequence). This CDR3 has 16 residues. The ends were cut back, 8 bases at V and 3 bases at J, with 19 bases in the middle. CDR3 DNA: TGTGCCAGCTGCCCTTGTGGGGAGGTGGACACCGGGGAGCTGTTTTTT. This sequence encodes CASCPCGEVDTGELFF. The full variable domain, its missing parts supplied by reference TRBV7-9 and TRBJ2-2, is DTGVSQNPRHKITKRGQNVTFRCDPISEHNRLYWYRQTLGQGPEFLTYFQNEAQLEKSRLLSDRFSAERPKGSFSTLEIQRTEQGDSAMYLCASCPCGEVDTGELFFGEGSRLTVL.

V and J are TRBV30 and TRBJ2-1; TRBD2 matches 12 bases. The CDR3 extends over 19 amino acids. J was trimmed by 2 bases and V by 5 bases; bases with no gene match: 16. Germline lookup yields CDR1 GTSNPN and CDR2 SVGIG (reference sequence). This CDR3 reads CAWRMTSGSKREAYNEQFF. Written as DNA, the CDR3 is TGTGCCTGGCGCATGACTAGCGGGAGTAAAAGGGAAGCCTACAATGAGCAGTTCTTC. Together with reference TRBV30 and TRBJ2-1, the CDR3 gives the full variable domain: SQTIHQWPATLVQPVGSPLSLECTVEGTSNPNLYWYRQAAGRGLQLLFYSVGIGQISSEVPQNLSASRPQDRQFILSSKKLLLSDSGFYLCAWRMTSGSKREAYNEQFFGPGTRLTVL.

The V and J genes are TRBV9 and TRBJ2-5; D is unresolved. V was cut by 0 bases and J by 5 bases, with 14 bases left in between. Germline CDR1 reads SGDLS; CDR2 reads YYNGEE. CDR3 length equals 15 residues. DNA of the CDR3: TGTGCCAGCAGCGTAGTGGGCCAAGGTGTGGAGACCCAGTACTTC. Protein: CASSVVGQGVETQYF.

CDR3 protein: CASSLRETEKAYEQYF. The CDR3 nucleotides are TGTGCCAGCAGCTTAAGGGAGACGGAGAAGGCTTACGAGCAGTACTTC. The chain uses TRBV11-2 and TRBJ2-7; D may be TRBD2 (5 bases). Germline values: CDR1 SGHAT, CDR2 FQNNGV. With 2 bases removed from V and 4 bases from J, the gap between germline ends came to 18 bases. The CDR3 extends over 16 amino acids.

The V call is TRBV28, the J call TRBJ2-7, with TRBD2 matching over 12 bases. CDR1 is MDHEN and CDR2 is SYDVKM in the germline V gene. The CDR3 loop spans 18 amino acids. V shed 8 bases, J shed 0 bases, and the junction held 14 bases outside the gene matches. The DNA for the CDR3 is TGTGCCAGCCGCGTGCAGGGACAACTAGCGGGGGGCTCCTACGAGCAGTACTTC. This codes for CASRVQGQLAGGSYEQYF. Looking up the rest from reference TRBV28 and TRBJ2-7 gives the full variable domain: DVKVTQSSRYLVKRTGEKVFLECVQDMDHENMFWYRQDPGLGLRLIYFSYDVKMKEKGDIPEGYSVSREKKERFSLILESASTNQTSMYLCASRVQGQLAGGSYEQYFGPGTRLTVT.

The chain carries TRBV28 and TRBJ2-2; 11 bases match TRBD1. Germline CDR1 reads MDHEN; CDR2 reads SYDVKM. The CDR3 runs to 15 residues. Trimming took 4 bases from V and 5 from J; bases not matched to a gene: 3. Here the CDR3 reads CASSSGTGGTGELFF. The CDR3 nucleotides are TGTGCCAGCAGTTCGGGGACAGGGGGTACCGGGGAGCTGTTTTTT.

This chain links TRBV11-2 with TRBJ1-1; the D is unclear. With 5 bases removed from V and 4 bases from J, the gap between germline ends came to 14 bases. The CDR3 loop spans 14 amino acids. Germline CDR1 SGHAT, CDR2 FQNNGV. The CDR3 reads CASSPSRPVTEAFF. Here the CDR3 DNA reads TGTGCCAGCAGCCCCAGCAGGCCGGTCACTGAAGCTTTCTTT.

V is TRBV29-1 and J is TRBJ2-1, with 8 bases that match TRBD2. CDR1 and CDR2 from the germline V gene are SQVTM and ANQGSEA. The CDR3 contains 17 residues. V gave up 2 bases and J gave up 2 bases; unmatched junction bases: 11. The CDR3 here is CSVESLWGSGTYNEQFF. Written as DNA, the CDR3 is TGCAGCGTTGAATCCCTTTGGGGTAGCGGGACCTACAATGAGCAGTTCTTC.

V gene TRBV4-3 combines with J gene TRBJ1-1, with 7 bases identical to TRBD1. The trim removed 0 bases at V and 0 bases at J, leaving 16 bases unmatched. Germline CDR1 LGHNA, CDR2 YSLEER. This CDR3 region has 20 residues. CDR3 in DNA: TGCGCCAGCAGCCAAGATCATGCGTCCTCTCGGGGACAGCTGAACACTGAAGCTTTCTTT. This sequence encodes CASSQDHASSRGQLNTEAFF.

V usage is TRBV2 and J usage is TRBJ2-3, with D possibly being TRBD2 (5 bases). Germline V CDR1 and CDR2: SNHLY, FYNNEI. This CDR3 is built from 14 residues. V shed 4 bases and J shed 0 bases, with 8 bases lying between them. The CDR3 DNA is TGTGCCAGCAGTGCGGAGGCTAGCACAGATACGCAGTATTTT. Translation gives CASSAEASTDTQYF. Looking up the rest from reference TRBV2 and TRBJ2-3 gives the full variable domain: EPEVTQTPSHQVTQMGQEVILRCVPISNHLYFYWYRQILGQKVEFLVSFYNNEISEKSEIFDDQFSVERPDGSNFTLKIRSTKLEDSAMYFCASSAEASTDTQYFGPGTRLTVL.